The 25 T cell receptor beta chains presented below share a single source sample, sequenced in a study of identical twins. Using its own MiXCR run on the 5' RACE reads, TCRdb lists one record per CDR3 protein. The table records some 1,600,000 distinct CDR3 sequences, about 30% of them present only once. Specimen: cord blood. Every receptor here comes from a newborn girl in good health.

This clonotype came up a few times. This chain uses TRBV10-3 with TRBJ1-2; 9 bases line up with TRBD1. The germline V gene encodes CDR1 ENHRY and CDR2 SYGVKD. The CDR3 consists of 16 residues. J gave up 4 bases and V 2 bases, and 8 bases lay outside the gene matches. The CDR3, as DNA: TGTGCCATCAGTGAGAGGACAGGGGTCCGCACCTATGGCTACACCTTC. Encoded protein: CAISERTGVRTYGYTF.

This chain connects TRBV29-1 to TRBJ2-7, with 12 bases aligning to TRBD2. Germline lookup yields CDR1 SQVTM and CDR2 ANQGSEA. The junction had 4 bases not matched to a gene; V was cut back by 4 bases and J by 3 bases. This CDR3 region has 14 residues. Written as DNA, the CDR3 is TGCAGCGTTGGGACTAGCGGGACAGGCTACGAGCAGTACTTC. Protein sequence: CSVGTSGTGYEQYF.

This clonotype was counted between two and nine times. The V and J genes are TRBV12-3 or TRBV12-4 and TRBJ2-7, with D possibly matching TRBD2 (5 bases). V lost 8 bases to trimming and J lost 3 bases, with 11 bases between them. The CDR3 loop spans 12 amino acids. The CDR3 protein is CASGGYDYEQYF. DNA of the CDR3: TGTGCCAGCGGCGGGTATGACTACGAGCAGTACTTC.

The chain combines TRBV28 with TRBJ2-5, with a tentative D call TRBD1 (6 bases). Trimming removed 2 bases at V and 5 bases at J, with 12 bases between. Germline lookup yields CDR1 MDHEN and CDR2 SYDVKM. This CDR3 has 14 amino acids. The CDR3 is CASSLQGLGETQYF. The CDR3 DNA follows: TGTGCCAGCAGTTTACAGGGGCTTGGGGAGACCCAGTACTTC.

In regard to this clonotype: Sequence at one end of the junction differs from germline and may be a read error. The chain recombines TRBV4-1 with TRBJ2-3; D call uncertain. The germline CDR1 and CDR2 sequences are MGHRA and YSYEKL. CDR3 length: 17 residues. CDR3 amino acids: CASSQVGSGPSTDTRYF. CDR3 nucleotide sequence: TGCGCCAGCAGCCAAGTCGGGTCTGGCCCCAGCACAGATACGCGGTATTTT.

The V and J genes are TRBV2 and TRBJ1-6; no clear D gene. Trimming cost V 7 bases and J 9 bases, with 10 bases left between them. The germline gives CDR1 SNHLY, CDR2 FYNNEI. The CDR3 loop spans 12 amino acids. CDR3 bases: TGTGCCAGCAAATCTGGCACTTCACCCCTCCACTTT. Protein product: CASKSGTSPLHF.

This clonotype appeared many times. The rearrangement joins TRBV4-2 to TRBJ1-2; D is ambiguous. The CDR3 is 15 amino acids. Trimming shortened V by 0 bases and J by 2 bases, and 10 bases separated the two germline ends. Germline CDR1 LGHNA, CDR2 YNFKEQ. The CDR3: CASSQEPRRNYGYTF. CDR3 coding DNA: TGTGCCAGCAGCCAAGAGCCCAGGAGAAACTATGGCTACACCTTC.

The chain recombines TRBV7-9 with TRBJ2-7; tentative D call: TRBD2 (5 bases). From germline, CDR1 is SEHNR and CDR2 FQNEAQ (reference sequence). V shed 2 bases and J shed 7 bases, with 30 bases lying between them. The length of the CDR3 is 19 residues. The CDR3 bases are TGTGCCAGCAGCTTAAGGGCCTCGGAGACGGGGAGCTCCTACAATGAGCAGTACTTC. Translation gives CASSLRASETGSSYNEQYF.

This clonotype was seen repeatedly, ten times or more. CDR3 in DNA: TGTGCCACCAGTGACCCCCAGGACCCCAATGAAAAACTGTTTTTT. Its protein is CATSDPQDPNEKLFF. The chain couples TRBV24-1 to TRBJ1-4; D gene unclear. Germline CDR1 and CDR2: KGHDR and SFDVKD. This CDR3 region has 15 residues. Deletions cut 4 bases from V and 5 bases from J, with 13 bases between.

The chain couples TRBV12-5 to TRBJ1-1; no firm D call. The CDR3 covers 13 residues. CDR1 LGHNT and CDR2 FRNRAP come from the germline V gene. The V end was cut by 2 bases, the J end by 2 bases, with 6 bases between. CDR3 loop: CASGLMPNTEAFF. The CDR3 DNA reads as TGTGCTAGTGGTTTGATGCCAAACACTGAAGCTTTCTTT.

There are a few counts of this clonotype. The chain's CDR3 is CASSRSQPLNTEAFF. CDR3 nucleotides: TGTGCCAGCAGCCGATCACAGCCCCTGAACACTGAAGCTTTCTTT. The genes are TRBV4-2 and TRBJ1-1; D remains unclear. The CDR3 covers 15 residues. Germline V CDR1 and CDR2: LGHNA, YNFKEQ. V was cut by 4 bases and J by 0 bases, with 12 bases left in between.

This chain links TRBV2 with TRBJ2-3, with unresolved D. Trimming shortened V by 4 bases and J by 8 bases, and 4 bases separated the two germline ends. The CDR3 runs 10 residues. Germline CDR1 is SNHLY and CDR2 is FYNNEI. The CDR3 sequence is CASSVRTQYF. The CDR3 nucleotides read TGTGCCAGCAGTGTCCGTACGCAGTATTTT.

This clonotype was counted only a few times. This chain joins TRBV29-1 and TRBJ1-1; D gene uncertain. The CDR3 loop spans 13 amino acids. Trimming shortened V by 2 bases and J by 5 bases, and 12 bases separated the two germline ends. Germline lookup yields CDR1 SQVTM and CDR2 ANQGSEA. The CDR3 loop is CSVETRVGTEAFF. The CDR3 bases are TGCAGCGTTGAAACGAGGGTGGGAACTGAAGCTTTCTTT.

The chain couples TRBV4-1 to TRBJ1-4; 8 nucleotides align to TRBD1. Germline loops: CDR1 MGHRA, CDR2 YSYEKL. With V trimmed by 5 bases and J by 4 bases, 6 bases remained unmatched. The CDR3 is made up of 15 amino acids. CDR3 region: CASSAADRDNEKLFF. Here the CDR3 DNA reads TGCGCCAGCAGCGCCGCGGACAGGGATAATGAAAAACTGTTTTTT.

The J gene is TRBJ2-5, the V gene TRBV20-1, with 11 bases aligning to TRBD2. TRBJ2-7 matches the DNA end more closely, so the J call is doubtful. Germline CDR1 and CDR2: DFQATT and SNEGSKA (reference sequence). This CDR3 has 15 residues. The CDR3, as DNA: TGCAGTGCCTATACTCCGGGACTAGCGGACTACGAGCAGTACTTC. Amino acids: CSAYTPGLADYEQYF.

This clonotype was counted at least ten times. The chain links TRBV20-1 to TRBJ2-3; 10 bases map to TRBD2. Germline V gene lookup returns CDR1 DFQATT and CDR2 SNEGSKA (reference sequence). The CDR3 spans 14 residues. The V gene end was trimmed by 3 bases and the J gene end by 1 base; junction bases not matched to a gene: 1. CDR3 amino acids: CSASGTSGTDTQYF. The CDR3 DNA reads as TGCAGTGCTAGTGGGACTAGCGGCACAGATACGCAGTATTTT.

This clonotype was found a few times. This sequence joins TRBV28 and TRBJ2-1; 9 nucleotides agree with TRBD2. V dropped 3 bases and J dropped 5; count of bases not matched to a gene: 8. The V gene's germline CDR1 is MDHEN and CDR2 SYDVKM. The CDR3 is 16 residues long. CDR3 sequence: CASSFTRLAGHNEQFF. The CDR3 bases are TGTGCCAGCAGTTTTACTAGGCTAGCGGGACACAATGAGCAGTTCTTC.

This clonotype was seen repeatedly, ten times or more. The V and J genes are TRBV6-2 or TRBV6-3 and TRBJ2-1; 8 bases fit TRBD2. The V and J ends lost 6 bases and 3 bases, in that order; junction bases with no gene match: 4. The germline V gene encodes CDR1 MNHEY and CDR2 SVGEGT. This CDR3 has 14 residues. The CDR3 DNA is TGTGCCAGCAGAAGAAGCGGGAGCTACAATGAGCAGTTCTTC. Translating it yields CASRRSGSYNEQFF.

This clonotype was picked up a small number of times. This chain connects TRBV11-3 to TRBJ2-3; TRBD2 might be the D (5 bases). The V and J ends lost 0 bases and 4 bases respectively, with 11 bases between them. The germline CDR1 and CDR2 sequences are SGHNT and YENEEA. The CDR3 consists of 15 residues. CDR3 region: CASSLEAAGADTQYF. CDR3 DNA: TGTGCCAGCAGCTTAGAAGCGGCGGGCGCAGATACGCAGTATTTT.

V gene TRBV12-3 or TRBV12-4 combines with J gene TRBJ1-2; maybe TRBD1 (6 bases). V lost 6 bases and J 4 bases, leaving 18 bases between the germline ends. The CDR3 runs to 15 residues. The CDR3 sequence: CASSDRSRGGYGYTF. In DNA form, the CDR3 reads TGTGCCAGCAGCGACAGGTCGCGGGGGGGCTATGGCTACACCTTC.

This clonotype was recorded a few times. The rearrangement joins TRBV15 to TRBJ1-4; 7 positions match TRBD1. The CDR3 consists of 15 residues. J lost 6 bases, V lost 2 bases, and 6 bases had no gene match. Germline V gene sequence: CDR1 LNHNV, CDR2 YYDKDF (reference sequence). CDR3 DNA: TGTGCCACCAGCAGAACCGGGACAGAATATGAAAAACTGTTTTTT. Translated: CATSRTGTEYEKLFF.

Turning to this clonotype: The junction differs from germline at one of its ends, possibly a read error. The V call is TRBV12-3 or TRBV12-4, the J call TRBJ2-3; TRBD1 is a possible D gene (5 bases). There are 16 residues in the CDR3. The chain's CDR3 is CASDRRAVGGTDAQYF. The CDR3 DNA follows: TGTGCCAGCGACAGACGGGCGGTGGGTGGAACAGATGCGCAGTATTTT.

This clonotype was recorded at least ten times. V and J are TRBV13 and TRBJ2-1, with D perhaps matching TRBD2 (5 bases). The CDR3 runs to 13 residues. CDR1 is PRHDT and CDR2 is FYEKMQ in the germline V gene (reference sequence). V was cut by 8 bases and J by 7 bases, with 15 bases left in between. The CDR3 DNA follows: TGTGCCAGCTCCGAGGGCGAAAAAAATGAGCAGTTCTTC. It translates to CASSEGEKNEQFF.

This chain uses TRBV25-1 with TRBJ2-2, with 7 bases matching TRBD1. The CDR3 runs to 16 residues. Germline CDR1 reads MGHDK; CDR2 reads SYGVNS. Losses at the gene ends were 4 bases for V and 4 bases for J; bases not matched to a gene: 9. CDR3 in DNA: TGTGCCAGCAGTGCCTACCGGGACAGTACCACCGGGGAGCTGTTTTTT. This gives the protein CASSAYRDSTTGELFF.

V is TRBV7-6 and J is TRBJ1-2, with D perhaps TRBD1 (5 bases). V lost 0 bases and J lost 4, with 15 bases in between. Looked up from germline, CDR1 is SGHVS and CDR2 is FNYEAQ. There are 16 residues in the CDR3. CDR3: CASSLALSHDSYGYTF. The DNA for the CDR3 is TGTGCCAGCAGCTTAGCCCTATCCCACGACAGCTATGGCTACACCTTC.